This T cell receptor (beta chain) was captured in a study of OX40 agonist ivuxolimab in advanced cancers. Looking at the study overall: Subjects had a mean age of around 60 years, with a range of 23 to 79; less than 90% were male. Three partial responders included one hepatocellular carcinoma patient and two cutaneous melanoma patients.

The junction had 6 bases not matched to a gene; V was cut back by 7 bases and J by 2 bases. The CDR3 runs 15 residues. The germline V gene encodes CDR1 MNHNS and CDR2 SASEGT. Study-level findings and limits: There was clonal expansion of CD4+ and CD8+ blood T cells by week 6 at 0.1 to 3.0 mg/kg.

The data were produced by immunoSEQ multiplex PCR, yet TCRdb's version contains in-frame clones alone and is incomplete. The sample consists of about 81,000 clones, 88% of them appearing once. If patients had autoimmune disease history or systemic immunosuppression, they were excluded. With regard to this clone: What it recognizes is unknown.

V and J are TRBV6-1 and TRBJ2-2; 8 nucleotides match TRBD1. The sequence was obtained from an adult with an advanced solid tumor such as melanoma, head and neck, liver or kidney cancer. The material sequenced was CD4+ or CD8+ T cells sorted from blood, taken in a trial of the OX40 agonist ivuxolimab. Here the CDR3 reads CASIIGQGNTGELFF. The CDR3 DNA reads TGTGCCAGCATCATAGGACAGGGCAACACCGGGGAGCTGTTTTTT.